Listed here are 22 T cell receptor beta chains from one sample, sequenced in a study of Ad26.COV2.S vaccination and SARS-CoV-2 variants. Some clones are missing from TCRdb's copy, which holds only in-frame ones; the method was immunoSEQ multiplex PCR. In the table there are roughly 350,000 clones, 86% of which are singletons. Treatment: some 20 received Ad26.COV2.S at low or high dose, single or two shots; several received placebo; per-sample allocation not given. Sampling occurred on day 63 after the first vaccine or placebo injection. This specimen was peripheral blood, taken in a trial of Ad26.COV2.S vaccine versus placebo. Receptors were obtained from a person aged 18-65 years who received the Ad26.COV2.S COVID-19 vaccine or a placebo.

The chain recombines TRBV4-3 with TRBJ1-4; 7 bases agree with TRBD1. Germline lookup yields CDR1 LGHNA and CDR2 YSLEER. The V and J ends lost 4 bases and 8 bases, in that order; junction bases with no gene match: 7. The CDR3 consists of 14 residues. CDR3 loop: CASSPTGMQEKLFF. The CDR3 DNA reads TGCGCCAGCAGCCCGACAGGGATGCAGGAAAAACTGTTTTTT.

V is TRBV6-2 or TRBV6-3 and J is TRBJ1-5; no reliable D call. CDR3 length: 13 amino acids. Germline assignment: CDR1 MNHEY and CDR2 SVGEGT. Deletions cut 0 bases from V and 11 bases from J, with 11 bases between. Here the CDR3 DNA reads TGTGCCAGCAGTTACTCGAGTTTGGGGACCCAGCATTTT. This codes for CASSYSSLGTQHF.

The chain employs TRBV27 and TRBJ1-2; D gene uncertain. From germline, CDR1 is MNHEY and CDR2 SMNVEV (reference sequence). Trimming pared 0 bases from V and 2 bases from J, leaving 16 bases between. The CDR3 covers 17 residues. CDR3 protein: CASSLSPSFPLNYGYTF. In DNA form, the CDR3 reads TGTGCCAGCAGTTTATCCCCGTCCTTCCCTTTAAACTATGGCTACACCTTC.

This chain connects TRBV7-8 to TRBJ2-2; TRBD2 matches 9 bases. Trimming at V came to 1 base and at J to 6 bases, leaving 6 bases not matched to a gene. Germline V gene sequence: CDR1 SGHVS, CDR2 FQNEAQ. This CDR3 spans 16 amino acids. This chain's CDR3 is CASSLGYGGRAGELFF. CDR3 DNA sequence: TGTGCCAGCAGCTTAGGTTACGGCGGGAGGGCCGGGGAGCTGTTTTTT.

The chain couples TRBV6-5 to TRBJ2-7; D might be TRBD1 (6 bases). The CDR3 is 14 amino acids. CDR1 and CDR2 (germline): MNHEY, SVGAGI. V gave up 0 bases and J gave up 2 bases, with 8 bases separating them. CDR3 protein: CASSYSQGTYEQYF. DNA of the CDR3: TGTGCCAGCAGTTACTCGCAGGGGACCTACGAGCAGTACTTC.

The count of this clone is one. The chain employs TRBV21-1 and TRBJ1-3. TRBV21-1 is a pseudogene segment. The length of the CDR3 is 20 residues. The CDR3 protein is CASSGRGGRWARSLENTIYF. In DNA, the CDR3 is TGTGCCAGCAGCGGCCGAGGAGGTAGGTGGGCAAGGTCCCTAGAAAACACCATATATTTT.

The chain is built from TRBV2 and TRBJ2-1, with D maybe TRBD2 (7 bases). Trimming removed 10 bases at V and 3 bases at J, with 16 bases between. Germline V gives CDR1 SNHLY, CDR2 FYNNEI. This CDR3 has 14 amino acids. The CDR3 bases are TGTGCCACCATCCGCGGGGGCTTCTACAATGAGCAGTTCTTC. It specifies CATIRGGFYNEQFF.

The chain couples TRBV9 to TRBJ2-2, with TRBD1 matching over 7 bases. Trimming at V came to 2 bases and at J to 0 bases, leaving 13 bases not matched to a gene. The CDR3 covers 19 residues. The germline CDR1 and CDR2 sequences are SGDLS and YYNGEE. This CDR3 reads CASSVRDRVPYANTGELFF. The CDR3 DNA sequence: TGTGCCAGCAGCGTTCGGGACAGAGTTCCCTACGCGAACACCGGGGAGCTGTTTTTT. The full variable domain, completed using reference TRBV9 and TRBJ2-2, is DSGVTQTPKHLITATGQRVTLRCSPRSGDLSVYWYQQSLDQGLQFLIQYYNGEERAKGNILERFSAQQFPDLHSELNLSSLELGDSALYFCASSVRDRVPYANTGELFFGEGSRLTVL.

The chain is built from TRBV29-1 and TRBJ1-1; TRBD1 matches at 7 bases. Per the germline V gene, CDR1 is SQVTM and CDR2 is ANQGSEA. Losses at the gene ends were 5 bases for V and 2 bases for J; bases not matched to a gene: 5. The CDR3 length is 13 residues. The CDR3 loop reads CSVPRDSNTEAFF. CDR3 nucleotides: TGCAGCGTTCCCCGGGACAGTAACACTGAAGCTTTCTTT.

This clone was recorded once. CDR3 bases: TGCAGCGTTGAGGGTTGGGGCACAGATACGCAGTATTTT. Its translation: CSVEGWGTDTQYF. V usage is TRBV29-1 and J usage is TRBJ2-3; no definite D call. Germline lookup yields CDR1 SQVTM and CDR2 ANQGSEA. Trimming cost V 3 bases and J 1 base, with 8 bases left between them. This CDR3 is built from 13 residues.

CDR3 sequence (DNA): TGTGCCAGCAGTTACGACCAACCCTACGAGCAGTACTTC. Its protein product is CASSYDQPYEQYF. The J gene is TRBJ2-7, the V gene TRBV6-2 or TRBV6-3; the D is unclear. This CDR3 is built from 13 residues. Per germline, CDR1 MNHEY and CDR2 SVGEGT. With 2 bases removed from V and 2 bases from J, the gap between germline ends came to 7 bases.

The V and J genes are TRBV4-2 and TRBJ2-7; 7 bases fit TRBD2. The CDR3 is made up of 15 amino acids. CDR1 and CDR2 (germline): LGHNA, YNFKEQ. V shed 0 bases, J shed 3 bases, and the junction held 5 bases outside the gene matches. The CDR3 protein is CASSQDGGSGYEQYF. CDR3 bases: TGTGCCAGCAGCCAAGACGGCGGGAGTGGCTACGAGCAGTACTTC.

As to this clone: Just one base apart from a much larger clone, this may be a read error. CDR3 protein: CASRYSNQPQHF. The CDR3 bases are TGTGCCAGCAGGTATAGCAATCAGCCCCAGCATTTT. The chain links TRBV28 to TRBJ1-5; D uncertain. This CDR3 has 12 amino acids. Germline V gives CDR1 MDHEN, CDR2 SYDVKM. The V end lost 6 bases, the J end lost 0 bases, and 3 bases lay between the germline ends.

This chain links TRBV7-8 with TRBJ2-5; the D call may be TRBD1 or TRBD2 (5 bases each). The CDR3 sequence is 15 residues long. CDR1 SGHVS and CDR2 FQNEAQ come from the germline V gene. Trimming stripped 2 bases from V and 4 bases from J, with 14 bases between. The CDR3 coding sequence is TGTGCCAGCAGCTTAACGAGGGGAGCAGGAGAGACCCAGTACTTC. Translated: CASSLTRGAGETQYF.

This clone was counted a few times. V is TRBV7-9 and J is TRBJ2-4, with 8 bases that match TRBD1. V was clipped by 8 bases and J by 0 bases; unmatched bases: 6. This CDR3 contains 15 residues. Germline V gene lookup returns CDR1 SEHNR and CDR2 FQNEAQ (reference sequence). The CDR3 DNA reads TGTGCCAGCGGGGGACAGGATCTAGCCAAAAACATTCAGTACTTC. Residues: CASGGQDLAKNIQYF.

This chain joins TRBV28 and TRBJ2-7, with 11 positions matching TRBD1. CDR3 length: 15 amino acids. Germline assignment: CDR1 MDHEN and CDR2 SYDVKM. Unmatched junction bases numbered 10, after V lost 5 bases and J lost 7 bases. CDR3 sequence: CASSPGTGGTHEQYF. The CDR3 nucleotides read TGTGCCAGCAGTCCTGGGACAGGGGGGACTCATGAGCAGTACTTC.

J is TRBJ2-5 and V is TRBV9; maybe TRBD2 (6 bases). The CDR3 spans 16 residues. Trimming cost V 4 bases and J 2 bases, with 18 bases left between them. Germline-derived CDR1 and CDR2 are SGDLS and YYNGEE. CDR3 in amino acids: CASSTPSAGSQETQYF. In DNA, the CDR3 is TGTGCCAGCAGCACACCTAGCGCAGGGAGTCAAGAGACCCAGTACTTC.

The genes are TRBV24-1 and TRBJ1-2; D remains unclear. The germline V and J ends were trimmed by 4 bases and 0 bases, with 5 bases remaining between them. Germline values: CDR1 KGHDR, CDR2 SFDVKD. CDR3 size: 13 residues. CDR3 sequence reads: CATSDGANYGYTF. CDR3 bases: TGTGCCACCAGTGACGGGGCTAACTATGGCTACACCTTC.

The chain uses TRBV10-3 and TRBJ1-4; possibly TRBD1 for D (5 bases). Germline CDR1 and CDR2: ENHRY and SYGVKD. The CDR3 runs 12 residues. Trimming removed 11 bases from V and 11 bases from J, with 18 bases in between. CDR3 nucleotide sequence: TGTGCCTCTTCGGGGCCAGTGGATAAACTGTTTTTT. Its protein is CASSGPVDKLFF.

This clone occurred once. This chain uses TRBV28 with TRBJ1-5; a weak D match, TRBD1 (6 bases). From germline, CDR1 is MDHEN and CDR2 SYDVKM. The CDR3 runs to 16 residues. V was pared by 3 bases and J by 7 bases, with 19 bases between. In DNA, the CDR3 is TGTGCCAGCAGTTTCCCTCCGGGGGGGCGGGGGCAGCCCCAGCATTTT. It yields the protein CASSFPPGGRGQPQHF.

The chain couples TRBV6-2 or TRBV6-3 to TRBJ1-5; D gene unclear. CDR1 and CDR2 (germline): MNHEY, SVGEGT. Trimming left V 5 bases short and J 0 bases short, with 14 bases between. The CDR3 runs to 16 residues. CDR3 amino acids: CASSQGGSYSNQPQHF. The CDR3 region has the DNA TGTGCCAGCAGTCAAGGCGGATCGTATAGCAATCAGCCCCAGCATTTT.

V gene TRBV5-1 combines with J gene TRBJ2-1, with 7 bases that match TRBD1. With 0 bases clipped from V and 7 bases from J, the junction kept 4 bases outside the gene matches. CDR1 and CDR2 from the germline V gene are SGHRS and YFSETQ. The CDR3 covers 14 residues. CDR3 region: CASSLEGTENEQFF. The CDR3 region has the DNA TGCGCCAGCAGCTTGGAAGGGACAGAAAATGAGCAGTTCTTC.